The TCR beta chain under discussion was sequenced for a study of blood T cell repertoires in COVID-19. About the research overall: The United States, Italy and Spain supplied acute and convalescent COVID-19 samples. The analysed material was cDNA or gDNA that came from T cells, B-cell-depleted T cells, or PBMCs.

In the original analysis: Reference gene primer amplification in the assay estimated nucleated cell counts. Sequencing used immunoSEQ multiplex PCR; TCRdb keeps in-frame clones, though not all of them. V and J calls and clone size are given by that table; D and trimming were obtained from the DNA. The sample lists 310,000 or so clones; over 80% were seen once. Seattle patients were enrolled during active infection and followed longitudinally. Only a few counts were recorded for this clone. Sequencing was done on a sample of peripheral blood. The source of this sequence is a man aged 25 to 40 with COVID-19, enrolled during active disease.

The CDR3 nucleotides are TGTGCCAGCAGCGAATATGGCTCCGGGGAGGCTTTCTTT. Encoded protein: CASSEYGSGEAFF. This sequence joins TRBV11-3 and TRBJ1-1; D remains ambiguous. CDR1 SGHNT and CDR2 YENEEA come from the germline V gene. This CDR3 comprises 13 residues. The V end was cut by 5 bases, the J end by 11 bases, with 18 bases between.